Below, one T cell receptor beta chain is given with its context. Its antigen is not known. These data are taken from a study of post-analysis software for immune sequencing data. Study-wide results and limits: A few TRBV segments appeared more often in patients than in controls, and TRBV5-6, TRBV5-1 and TRBV20-1 were among these. Those with multiple sclerosis, the patient group, showed significantly lower normalized Chao1 diversity than controls.

Germline CDR1 and CDR2: SEHNR and FQNEAQ (reference sequence). This CDR3 comprises 12 residues. The V gene lost 5 bases and the J gene lost 3 bases, with 8 bases spanning the gap. Sequencing libraries made from TCR beta cDNA carried unique molecular identifiers. TCRdb called the PCR reads again in MiXCR, with one record for every CDR3 protein. Of some 450,000 distinct CDR3 sequences in the sample, less than 45% are singletons; the top ten hold roughly 12%. The sample taken for sequencing was blood. The V call is TRBV7-9, the J call TRBJ2-7, with D perhaps matching TRBD1 (6 bases). This TCR came from a girl aged 10-17 years with multiple sclerosis. The CDR3 loop reads CASSRTVYEQYF. In DNA form, the CDR3 reads TGTGCCAGCAGCCGGACAGTCTACGAGCAGTACTTC.